A single sample is the source of the 25 T cell receptor beta chains below, sequenced in a study of cytomegalovirus exposure and HLA in healthy donors. This PCR relied on a set of 60 Vbeta primers and 13 Jbeta primers. The method was immunoSEQ multiplex PCR; TCRdb's version includes in-frame clones alone and lacks a portion of them. The specimen's table records tens of thousands of clones. Sequencing was performed on PBMCs. These receptors all come from a female donor in good health and CMV-seronegative.

This sequence joins TRBV7-2 and TRBJ2-1; D is perhaps TRBD2 (6 bases). The V and J ends lost 1 base and 4 bases respectively, with 8 bases between them. Germline V gene lookup returns CDR1 SGHTA and CDR2 FQGNSA. The length of the CDR3 is 14 residues. This CDR3 is CASSLGGVYNEQFF. CDR3 DNA sequence: TGTGCCAGCAGCTTAGGGGGGGTTTACAATGAGCAGTTCTTC.

The V gene is TRBV7-2, the J gene TRBJ2-7; D not certain. The CDR3 length is 15 residues. Germline assignment: CDR1 SGHTA and CDR2 FQGNSA. The V gene lost 5 bases and the J gene lost 5 bases, with 19 bases spanning the gap. The CDR3 spells CASSVTGSRSHEQYF. The CDR3 nucleotides are TGTGCCAGCAGCGTCACCGGGTCCCGGTCCCACGAGCAGTACTTC.

V is TRBV5-1 and J is TRBJ2-7; D may be TRBD1 (5 bases). The CDR3 has 12 residues. Trimming removed 4 bases from V and 3 bases from J, with 8 bases in between. Germline V gene lookup returns CDR1 SGHRS and CDR2 YFSETQ. This CDR3 is CASSPGNYEQYF. In nucleotides, the CDR3 is TGCGCCAGCAGCCCAGGGAACTACGAGCAGTACTTC. Based on the CDR3 plus reference TRBV5-1 and TRBJ2-7, the full variable domain is KAGVTQTPRYLIKTRGQQVTLSCSPISGHRSVSWYQQTPGQGLQFLFEYFSETQRNKGNFPGRFSGRQFSNSRSEMNVSTLELGDSALYLCASSPGNYEQYFGPGTRLTVT.

The genes are TRBV9 and TRBJ1-1, with D possibly matching TRBD1 (6 bases). In germline, CDR1 is SGDLS, CDR2 YYNGEE. This CDR3 is 16 amino acids long. With 4 bases removed from V and 1 base from J, the gap between germline ends came to 17 bases. CDR3 nucleotide sequence: TGTGCCAGCAGCTTCCGTCCCTCGGGACAGAACACTGAAGCTTTCTTT. Its translation is CASSFRPSGQNTEAFF.

The chain uses TRBV29-1 and TRBJ2-7; TRBD1 matches 11 bases. Germline lookup yields CDR1 SQVTM and CDR2 ANQGSEA. The CDR3 sequence is 14 residues long. V shed 4 bases and J 4 bases; nucleotides not matched to a gene: 6. The CDR3 loop is CSVAAGQGAYEQYF. CDR3 bases: TGCAGCGTTGCTGCAGGACAGGGGGCTTACGAGCAGTACTTC.

The chain joins TRBV28 to TRBJ2-7; D not resolved. Germline values: CDR1 MDHEN, CDR2 SYDVKM. Trimming shortened V by 5 bases and J by 6 bases, and 26 bases separated the two germline ends. The CDR3 has 17 residues. The CDR3 bases are TGTGCCAGCAGTCCTATTAGGAAGGAGCGCCGTAATGGCGAGCAGTACTTC. Protein: CASSPIRKERRNGEQYF.

The chain carries TRBV2 and TRBJ2-2; the match to TRBD2 covers 11 bases. This CDR3 has 13 amino acids. Germline trimming cut 6 bases from V and 8 bases from J; bases unmatched to any gene: 2. Germline CDR1 SNHLY, CDR2 FYNNEI. The CDR3 spells CASRLAGVGELFF. CDR3 DNA sequence: TGTGCCAGCAGACTAGCGGGGGTGGGGGAGCTGTTTTTT.

The CDR3 DNA is TGTGCCAGCAGCTTAACTGCAGGGGGCAACTATGGCTACACCTTC. As protein: CASSLTAGGNYGYTF. The J gene is TRBJ1-2, the V gene TRBV11-2, with 8 bases fitting TRBD1. Trimming cost V 2 bases and J 2 bases; bases outside gene matches: 4. Germline V gives CDR1 SGHAT, CDR2 FQNNGV. The CDR3 loop spans 15 amino acids. Variable domain in full (rest from reference TRBV11-2 and TRBJ1-2): EAGVAQSPRYKIIEKRQSVAFWCNPISGHATLYWYQQILGQGPKLLIQFQNNGVVDDSQLPKDRFSAERLKGVDSTLKIQPAKLEDSAVYLCASSLTAGGNYGYTFGSGTRLTVV.

The rearrangement joins TRBV9 to TRBJ1-3; no reliable D call. Germline assignment: CDR1 SGDLS and CDR2 YYNGEE. CDR3 size: 14 residues. V was trimmed by 3 bases and J by 3 bases, leaving 10 bases between them. CDR3 loop: CASSERAFGNTIYF. In DNA form, the CDR3 reads TGTGCCAGCAGCGAGAGGGCGTTTGGAAACACCATATATTTT.

V gene TRBV15 combines with J gene TRBJ2-3; TRBD2 matches 8 bases. J gave up 6 bases and V 4 bases, and 6 bases lay outside the gene matches. This CDR3 spans 14 amino acids. Germline assignment: CDR1 LNHNV and CDR2 YYDKDF (reference sequence). The CDR3 loop reads CATSNSGEGDTQYF. DNA of the CDR3: TGTGCCACCAGCAATAGCGGGGAGGGGGATACGCAGTATTTT.

The gene calls are TRBV30 and TRBJ2-1; a weak D match, TRBD2 (5 bases). The CDR3 loop spans 11 amino acids. Germline V gene data show CDR1 as GTSNPN and CDR2 as SVGIG (reference sequence). With 2 bases removed from V and 11 bases from J, the gap between germline ends came to 10 bases. The CDR3 here is CAWSRSGQQFF. CDR3 bases: TGTGCCTGGAGTAGAAGCGGACAGCAGTTCTTC.

The V gene is TRBV2, the J gene TRBJ2-7, with 9 positions matching TRBD2. Per germline, CDR1 SNHLY and CDR2 FYNNEI. This CDR3 comprises 12 residues. The V segment lost 8 bases and the J segment 6 bases; nucleotides outside the gene matches: 5. Written as DNA, the CDR3 is TGTGCCAGCCCGGGACTAGCCGGCGAGCAGTACTTC. It translates to CASPGLAGEQYF.

This chain's CDR3 is CSVDEKRGDNEQFF. As DNA, the CDR3 is TGCAGCGTTGACGAGAAGCGGGGGGACAATGAGCAGTTCTTC. V is TRBV29-1 and J is TRBJ2-1; 9 nucleotides line up with TRBD2. Germline V lookup: CDR1 SQVTM, CDR2 ANQGSEA. This CDR3 region has 14 residues. V was clipped by 3 bases and J by 5 bases; unmatched bases: 5.

The chain has TRBV29-1 and TRBJ1-1; possibly TRBD1 for D (5 bases). Germline values: CDR1 SQVTM, CDR2 ANQGSEA. V shed 6 bases and J shed 10 bases, with 15 bases lying between them. The CDR3 loop spans 11 amino acids. CDR3 DNA: TGCAGCGTCCTGAAAGTCCAGGGAGCTTTCTTT. Its protein product is CSVLKVQGAFF.

The chain links TRBV6-5 to TRBJ2-5; 7 nucleotides align to TRBD2. The germline CDR1 and CDR2 sequences are MNHEY and SVGAGI. This CDR3 spans 15 amino acids. Trimming at V came to 0 bases and at J to 5 bases, leaving 6 bases not matched to a gene. The CDR3: CASSYSGGFGETQYF. CDR3 nucleotide sequence: TGTGCCAGCAGTTACTCCGGGGGGTTCGGGGAGACCCAGTACTTC.

On this clone itself: The same CDR3 is also encoded by other DNA sequences in this sample. The chain is built from TRBV12-5 and TRBJ1-1; D remains unclear. V was trimmed by 1 base and J by 7 bases, leaving 4 bases between them. This CDR3 is 11 amino acids long. Germline values: CDR1 LGHNT, CDR2 FRNRAP. CDR3 bases: TGTGCTAGTGGTTTGGCGGGTGAAGCTTTCTTT. Translated, it gives CASGLAGEAFF. The variable domain in full, with the rest retrieved from reference TRBV12-5 and TRBJ1-1, is DARVTQTPRHKVTEMGQEVTMRCQPILGHNTVFWYRQTMMQGLELLAYFRNRAPLDDSGMPKDRFSAEMPDATLATLKIQPSEPRDSAVYFCASGLAGEAFFGQGTRLTVV.

The rearrangement joins TRBV6-5 to TRBJ1-5; D might be TRBD1 (5 bases). Germline values: CDR1 MNHEY, CDR2 SVGAGI. V was clipped by 4 bases and J by 2 bases, with 15 bases between them. The CDR3 covers 16 residues. The CDR3 DNA reads as TGTGCCAGCAGTTCCGGCGGCGGGGCGGGCAATCAGCCCCAGCATTTT. It translates to CASSSGGGAGNQPQHF.

The chain combines TRBV4-3 with TRBJ1-3, with a tentative D call TRBD1 (6 bases). The CDR3 totals 16 residues. Germline V gene lookup returns CDR1 LGHNA and CDR2 YSLEER. V lost 0 bases to trimming and J lost 4 bases, with 13 bases between them. The CDR3 sequence: CASSQDRTGLGNTIYF. The DNA for the CDR3 is TGCGCCAGCAGCCAAGATCGCACAGGGTTGGGAAACACCATATATTTT.

This chain joins TRBV6-5 and TRBJ2-3; maybe TRBD2 (5 bases). The germline V and J ends were trimmed by 4 bases and 0 bases, with 8 bases remaining between them. The length of the CDR3 is 14 residues. In germline, CDR1 is MNHEY, CDR2 SVGAGI. The CDR3 DNA sequence: TGTGCCAGCAGTTCGAGAGGGAGCACAGATACGCAGTATTTT. This translates into CASSSRGSTDTQYF.

The V gene is TRBV7-9, the J gene TRBJ2-7, with a possible D match to TRBD2 (5 bases). The V end lost 0 bases, the J end lost 7 bases, and 13 bases lay between the germline ends. The germline CDR1 and CDR2 sequences are SEHNR and FQNEAQ (reference sequence). There are 14 residues in the CDR3. The CDR3 spells CASSLAGLLEEQYF. CDR3 DNA sequence: TGTGCCAGCAGCTTAGCAGGACTCCTAGAAGAGCAGTACTTC.

The V and J genes are TRBV5-1 and TRBJ2-5; D unclear. The CDR3 spans 12 residues. The germline V and J ends were trimmed by 4 bases and 5 bases, with 9 bases remaining between them. Germline values: CDR1 SGHRS, CDR2 YFSETQ. The CDR3 sequence is CASSPDQETQYF. The CDR3 region has the DNA TGCGCCAGCAGCCCAGATCAGGAGACCCAGTACTTC.

The chain is built from TRBV29-1 and TRBJ1-2; 8 bases align to TRBD1. Germline CDR1 reads SQVTM; CDR2 reads ANQGSEA. The CDR3 covers 15 residues. V lost 5 bases to trimming and J lost 7 bases; unmatched junction nucleotides: 15. The CDR3 DNA sequence: TGCAGCGTTTCAGCAGGACAGGGTGTATCTGGTGGCTACACCTTC. Its protein is CSVSAGQGVSGGYTF.

The rearrangement joins TRBV30 to TRBJ2-1; TRBD2 matches 8 bases. CDR1 GTSNPN and CDR2 SVGIG come from the germline V gene (reference sequence). V was pared by 2 bases and J by 4 bases, with 1 base of the junction left unmatched. This CDR3 region has 13 residues. In DNA, the CDR3 is TGTGCCTGGAGTCCTAGCGGGTACAATGAGCAGTTCTTC. Residues: CAWSPSGYNEQFF.

This chain uses TRBV4-1 with TRBJ2-1; maybe TRBD2 (5 bases). V dropped 11 bases and J dropped 1 base, with 15 bases sitting between them. Germline V CDR1 and CDR2: MGHRA, YSYEKL. The CDR3 has 14 residues. Here the CDR3 DNA reads TGCGCCGGCTCCCCGCCGGGGTCCTACAATGAGCAGTTCTTC. It codes for CAGSPPGSYNEQFF.

The chain couples TRBV30 to TRBJ2-2; 9 nucleotides agree with TRBD2. This CDR3 is 16 amino acids long. Germline V gene sequence: CDR1 GTSNPN, CDR2 SVGIG (reference sequence). V was pared by 1 base and J by 3 bases, with 6 bases of the junction left unmatched. DNA of the CDR3: TGTGCCTGGAGTGACGGCGGGGGGGTCCACACCGGGGAGCTGTTTTTT. It yields the protein CAWSDGGGVHTGELFF.